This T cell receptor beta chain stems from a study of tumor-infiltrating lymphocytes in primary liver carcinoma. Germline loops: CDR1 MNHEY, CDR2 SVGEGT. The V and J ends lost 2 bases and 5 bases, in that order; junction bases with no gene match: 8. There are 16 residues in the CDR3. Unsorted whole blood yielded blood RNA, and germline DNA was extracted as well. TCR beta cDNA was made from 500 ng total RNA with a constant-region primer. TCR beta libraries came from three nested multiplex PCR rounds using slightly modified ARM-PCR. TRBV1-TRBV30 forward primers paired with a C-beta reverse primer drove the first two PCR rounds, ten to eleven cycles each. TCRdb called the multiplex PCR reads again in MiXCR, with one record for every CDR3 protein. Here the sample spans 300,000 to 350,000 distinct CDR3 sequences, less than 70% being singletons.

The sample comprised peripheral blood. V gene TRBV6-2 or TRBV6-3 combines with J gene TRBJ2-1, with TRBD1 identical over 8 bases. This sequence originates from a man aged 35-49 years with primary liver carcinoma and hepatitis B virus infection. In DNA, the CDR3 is TGTGCCAGCAGTTACCCGTTTATGGGACAGGACAATGAGCAGTTCTTC. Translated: CASSYPFMGQDNEQFF.